This TCR beta chain is from a study of T-cell reconstitution after alpha-beta-depleted transplantation in children. The study, taken as a whole, reports: The origin of alpha-beta T cells about two months after transplant was reportedly several hundred expanded graft clones.

The table lists this clonotype with many counts. What it binds is not known. For TCRbeta, the library was prepared with unique molecular identifiers. From the PCR reads, TCRdb called clonotypes with MiXCR, one entry per CDR3 protein. The repertoire has around 670,000 distinct CDR3 sequences, around 12% of them found once; the top ten carry approximately 0.8%. V gave up 5 bases and J gave up 6 bases; unmatched junction bases: 12. This CDR3 has 15 amino acids. Germline V CDR1 and CDR2: DFQATT, SNEGSKA (reference sequence). The clonotype was recovered from a girl aged 2-10 years with congenital amegakaryocytic thrombocytopenia, due to receive a stem cell transplant. This rearrangement joins TRBV20-1 to TRBJ2-3; 9 nucleotides agree with TRBD2. Sequenced here: PBMCs, sampled before TCRalphabeta/CD19-depleted stem cell transplant. CDR3 DNA sequence: TGCAGTGCTCCCAATACCTTACTAGCGGGTGATACGCAGTATTTT. Residues: CSAPNTLLAGDTQYF.